The clone carrying this T cell receptor beta chain was found a few times. What it binds is not known. This sample is drawn from a study of cytomegalovirus exposure and HLA in healthy donors. Regarding the study as a whole: Among TCR sequences, most were rare, though some public TCRs appeared in many donors.

The V gene's germline CDR1 is MNHEY and CDR2 SMNVEV (reference sequence). Trimming took off 4 bases at V and 5 bases at J, with 15 bases between the two ends. The CDR3 totals 15 residues. Vbeta (60) and Jbeta (13) primers were used in the PCR. Per the original data handling: In a later analysis, of around 85 million unique beta chains, roughly 10 million appeared in at least two donors. Data came from immunoSEQ multiplex PCR; TCRdb stores just in-frame clones and leaves some out. V and J calls and clone size follow that table, whereas D and trimming were derived from the DNA. The table shows fewer than 200,000 clones, with around 77% occurring only once.

The chain is built from TRBV27 and TRBJ1-5; no reliable D call. The origin of this receptor is a man in his 60s in good health and CMV-seronegative. Sequencing was done on a sample of PBMCs. CDR3 nucleotides: TGTGCCAGCAGTTGGTCGGGAGCTTCGGATCAGCCCCAGCATTTT. It yields the protein CASSWSGASDQPQHF.